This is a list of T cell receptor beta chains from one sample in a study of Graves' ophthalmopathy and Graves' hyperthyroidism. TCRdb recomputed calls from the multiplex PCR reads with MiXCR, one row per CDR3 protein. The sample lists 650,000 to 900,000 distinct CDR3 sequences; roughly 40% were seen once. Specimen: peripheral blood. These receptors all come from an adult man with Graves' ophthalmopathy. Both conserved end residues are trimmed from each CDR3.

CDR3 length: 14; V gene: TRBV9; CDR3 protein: ASSVGVGRRDTEAF
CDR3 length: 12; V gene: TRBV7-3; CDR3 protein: ASSLMGGQDTQY
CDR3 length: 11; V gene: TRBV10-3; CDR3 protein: AITTGVGETQY
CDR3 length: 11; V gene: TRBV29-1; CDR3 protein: SVEDLQGRTQY
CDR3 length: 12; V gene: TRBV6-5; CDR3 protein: ASSYRQGDSPLH
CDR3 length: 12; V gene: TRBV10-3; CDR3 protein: ATARRDVDGELF
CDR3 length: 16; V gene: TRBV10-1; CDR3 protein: ASSDSRTGGFLGETQY
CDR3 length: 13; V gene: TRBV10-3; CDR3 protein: AISEDITGHYGYT
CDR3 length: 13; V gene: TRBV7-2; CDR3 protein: ASSADRASNQPQH
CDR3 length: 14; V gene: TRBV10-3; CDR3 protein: AISESTLGRGETQY
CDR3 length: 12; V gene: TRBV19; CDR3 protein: ASSIAGVREKLF
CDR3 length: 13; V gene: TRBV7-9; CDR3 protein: AQKGAGGSNQPQH
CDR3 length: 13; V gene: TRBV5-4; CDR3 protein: ASSLVPDYQETQY
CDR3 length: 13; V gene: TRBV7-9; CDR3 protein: ASSKISARETEAF
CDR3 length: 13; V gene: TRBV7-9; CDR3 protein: ASSLRGVPQETQY
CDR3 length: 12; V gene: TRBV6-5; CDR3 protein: ASSYSTDFYEQY
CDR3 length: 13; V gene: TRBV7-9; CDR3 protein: ASSLAIGQTDTQY
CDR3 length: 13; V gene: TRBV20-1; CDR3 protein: SATSDRANTGELF
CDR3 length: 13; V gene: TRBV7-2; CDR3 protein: ASSLGAGPRTEAF
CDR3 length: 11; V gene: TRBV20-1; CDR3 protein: SAPRGGPKTQY
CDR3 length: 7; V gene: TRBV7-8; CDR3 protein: ASSSPLH
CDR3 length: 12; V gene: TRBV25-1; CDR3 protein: ASSQDGRGTEAF
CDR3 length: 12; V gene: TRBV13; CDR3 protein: ASSFGQLKYEQY
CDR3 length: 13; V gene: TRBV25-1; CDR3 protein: ASSLFPDSTYEQY
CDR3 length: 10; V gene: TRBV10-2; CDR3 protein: ASSEDLYGYT
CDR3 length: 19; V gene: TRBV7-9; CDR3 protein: ASSLANVWDQARGANEKLF
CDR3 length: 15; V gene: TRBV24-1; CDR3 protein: ATSDTTGGQANQPQH
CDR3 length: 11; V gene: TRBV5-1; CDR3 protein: ASSAGQGDGYT
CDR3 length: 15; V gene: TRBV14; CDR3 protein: ASSQDGWNRDTGELF
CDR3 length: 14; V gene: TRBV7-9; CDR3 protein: ASASSGPSGANVLT
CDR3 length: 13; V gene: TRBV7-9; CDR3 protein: ASKNSPPGANVLT
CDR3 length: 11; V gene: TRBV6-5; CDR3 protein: ASTRTGNYGYT
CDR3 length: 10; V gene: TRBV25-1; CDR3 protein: ASSTVLGELF
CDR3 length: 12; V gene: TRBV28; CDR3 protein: ASSVTGTNYEQY
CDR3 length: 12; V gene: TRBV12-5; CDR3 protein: ASGSGQGLRGYT
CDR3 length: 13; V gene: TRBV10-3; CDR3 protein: AISDMGGQQETQY
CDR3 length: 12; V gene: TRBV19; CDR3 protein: ASSAGRVNTEAF
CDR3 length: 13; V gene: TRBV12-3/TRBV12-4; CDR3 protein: ASSFVIGVRQPQH
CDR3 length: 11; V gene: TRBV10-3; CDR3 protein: ATRGQVQETQY
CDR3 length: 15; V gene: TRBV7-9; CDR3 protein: ASSRGLAGAGANVLT
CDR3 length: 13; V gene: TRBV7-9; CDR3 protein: ASRGGGGDSYEQY
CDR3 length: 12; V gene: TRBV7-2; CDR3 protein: ASSRGTGGAEQY
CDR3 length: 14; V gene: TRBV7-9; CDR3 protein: ASSPRTGMSTGELF
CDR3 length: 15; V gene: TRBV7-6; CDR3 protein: ASSLARRAPGANVLT
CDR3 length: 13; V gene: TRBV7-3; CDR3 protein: AGICRDVNTGELF
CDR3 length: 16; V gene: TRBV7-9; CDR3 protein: ASSSLGQGKGNTGELF
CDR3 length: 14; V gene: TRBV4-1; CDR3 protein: ASSQEPGGRDGELF
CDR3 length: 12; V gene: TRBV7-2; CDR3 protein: ASSFGLDRYEQY